These T cell receptor beta chains were read from a single sample in a study of shared clonotypes between healthy human individuals. Repertoires were generated with immunoSEQ multiplex PCR, while TCRdb's copy carries only in-frame clones and drops some. This table holds 2,500,000 or so clones, 90% to 95% found once. The sequencing sample was made of naive CD4+ T cells from PBMCs. The receptors here all came from a man younger than 35 in good health. Some clones in this sample may be carry-over from other donors' samples. CDR3s include the opening cysteine and the closing phenylalanine or tryptophan. D genes are given only for firm matches. Not every row has a clone size; where given, it reads once, few, many or a size class.

J,V,size,D,DNA,CDR3
TRBJ2-7,TRBV11-2,.,.,TGTGCCAGCAGCTTAGCGGGGAGCTCCTACGAGCAGTACTTC,CASSLAGSSYEQYF
TRBJ1-5,TRBV5-1,.,.,TGCGCCAGCAGCTTGGGTCCCGGGGGCTATCAGCCCCAGCATTTT,CASSLGPGGYQPQHF
TRBJ2-3,TRBV7-3,.,.,TGTGCCAGCAGCCTCCTCTCCGTCGTGGGAGATACGCAGTATTTT,CASSLLSVVGDTQYF
TRBJ1-5,TRBV6-1,.,.,TGTGCCAGCAGTGAAATGGGGCGCAATCAGCCCCAGCATTTT,CASSEMGRNQPQHF
TRBJ2-7,TRBV14,.,.,TGTGCCAGCAGCCAAGGGCTGGGACCGCCCAACTACGAGCAGTACTTC,CASSQGLGPPNYEQYF
TRBJ2-2,TRBV6-1,.,TRBD1,TGTGCCAGCAGGGACAGGAGAACCGGGGAGCTGTTTTTT,CASRDRRTGELFF
TRBJ1-3,TRBV6-5,.,TRBD1,TGTGCCAGCAGTAACAGGGGTGGAAACACCATATATTTT,CASSNRGGNTIYF
TRBJ2-2,TRBV7-9,.,.,TGTGCCAGCAGCAATTGGGGGACTCCGACCACCGGGGAGCTGTTTTTT,CASSNWGTPTTGELFF
TRBJ2-7,TRBV19,once,.,TGTGCCAGTAGCCAGGAGGGTCGGGTCTCCTACGAGCAGTACTTC,CASSQEGRVSYEQYF
TRBJ2-3,TRBV7-3,.,.,TGTGCCAGCAGCTCAAGTCCAGGGTGGGATACGCAGTATTTT,CASSSSPGWDTQYF
TRBJ1-1,TRBV5-1,once,.,TGCGCCAGCAGCTTTCAAGGAGTCACTGAAGCTTTCTTT,CASSFQGVTEAFF
TRBJ2-3,TRBV4-3,.,TRBD1,TGCGCCAGCAGCCAAGCTAGAGCTGGGACAGGGGATAGAAATACGCAGTATTTT,CASSQARAGTGDRNTQYF
TRBJ2-7,TRBV5-1,.,.,TGCGCCAGCAGCTTGAGGGGCCCGTCCTACGAGCAGTACTTC,CASSLRGPSYEQYF
TRBJ2-7,TRBV28,.,.,TGTGCCAGCAGTGCCCCAGGTGCCCACGAGCAGTACTTC,CASSAPGAHEQYF
TRBJ2-7,TRBV9,.,.,TGTGCCAGCAGCGTAGAACCAGCCCCCCACGAGCAGTACTTC,CASSVEPAPHEQYF
TRBJ2-3,TRBV5-8,.,.,TGTGCCAGCAGCGGCCCTCCGCCGGCTACGCAGTATTTT,CASSGPPPATQYF
TRBJ1-2,TRBV28,.,TRBD1,TGTGCCAGCAGCAGGGACAGCTATGGCTACACCTTC,CASSRDSYGYTF
TRBJ1-6,TRBV28,.,TRBD1,TGTGCCAGCAGTTTGAGCCCCCAGGGGGCCCTCCACTTT,CASSLSPQGALHF
TRBJ2-5,TRBV6-5,.,TRBD2,TGTGCCAGCAGTTTTAGAGGACTAGCGGGGGAGACCCAGTACTTC,CASSFRGLAGETQYF
TRBJ2-5,TRBV6-5,.,.,TGTGCCAGCAGTTACAGGGGGTCCCCTCAAGAGACCCAGTACTTC,CASSYRGSPQETQYF